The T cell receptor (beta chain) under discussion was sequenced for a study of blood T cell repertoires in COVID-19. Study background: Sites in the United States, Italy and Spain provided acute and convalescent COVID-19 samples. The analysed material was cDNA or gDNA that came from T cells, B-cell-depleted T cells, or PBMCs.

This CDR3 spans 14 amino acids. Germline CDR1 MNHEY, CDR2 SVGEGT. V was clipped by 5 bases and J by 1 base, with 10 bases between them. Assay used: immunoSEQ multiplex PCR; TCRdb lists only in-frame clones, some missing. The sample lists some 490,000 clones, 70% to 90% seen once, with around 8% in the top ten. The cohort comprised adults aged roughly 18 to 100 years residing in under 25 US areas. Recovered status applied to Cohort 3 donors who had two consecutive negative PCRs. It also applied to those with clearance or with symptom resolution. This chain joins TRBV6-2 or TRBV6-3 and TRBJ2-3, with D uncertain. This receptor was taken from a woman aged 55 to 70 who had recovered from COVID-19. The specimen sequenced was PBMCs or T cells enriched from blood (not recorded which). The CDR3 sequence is CASSRPRGTDTQYF. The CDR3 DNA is TGTGCCAGCAGTCGGCCTCGGGGCACAGATACGCAGTATTTT.